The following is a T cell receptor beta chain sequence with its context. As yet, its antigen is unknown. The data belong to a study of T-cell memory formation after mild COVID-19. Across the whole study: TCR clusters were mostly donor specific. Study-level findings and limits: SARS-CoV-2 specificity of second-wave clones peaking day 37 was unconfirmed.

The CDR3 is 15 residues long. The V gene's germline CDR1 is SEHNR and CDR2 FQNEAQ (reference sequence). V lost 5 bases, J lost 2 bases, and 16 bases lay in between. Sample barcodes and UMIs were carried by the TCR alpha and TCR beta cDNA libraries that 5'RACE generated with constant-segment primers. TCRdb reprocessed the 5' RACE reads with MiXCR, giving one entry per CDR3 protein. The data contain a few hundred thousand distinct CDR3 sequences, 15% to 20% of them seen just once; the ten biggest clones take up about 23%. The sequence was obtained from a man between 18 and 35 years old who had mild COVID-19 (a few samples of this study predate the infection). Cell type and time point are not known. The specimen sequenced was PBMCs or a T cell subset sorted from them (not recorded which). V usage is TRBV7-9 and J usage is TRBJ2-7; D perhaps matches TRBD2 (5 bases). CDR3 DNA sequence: TGTGCCAGCAGCCGCTCGGACTCCGGAGCCTACGAGCAGTACGTC. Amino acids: CASSRSDSGAYEQYV.